Given below is one T cell receptor beta chain in context. The data were obtained in a study of technical replicates of blood from several donors. Trimming left V 3 bases short and J 5 bases short, with 14 bases between. This CDR3 spans 16 amino acids. Looked up from germline, CDR1 is SGHAT and CDR2 is FQNNGV. TCRdb keeps only in-frame clones here, not all; method: immunoSEQ multiplex PCR. This table has fewer than 95,000 clones, around 94% appearing once. The sequence derives from a human donor in good health. V and J are TRBV11-2 and TRBJ1-6, with D possibly being TRBD1 (5 bases). Sequencing input: T cells isolated from PBMCs. This chain's CDR3 is CASSFSGTQNNSPLHF. DNA of the CDR3: TGTGCCAGCAGCTTCTCAGGGACTCAGAATAATTCACCCCTCCACTTT.